This T cell receptor (beta chain) was captured by sequencing in a study of T-cell memory formation after mild COVID-19. Regarding the study as a whole: The finding that pre-infection memory included some responding clones suggested that cross-reactive memory joined. Most CD4+ clones that shrank were in CM and EM, while CD8+ ones turned up in EMRA.

Points on this clonotype: What it binds is unknown.

TCR alpha and TCR beta cDNA libraries with sample barcodes and UMIs came from 5'RACE using constant-segment primers. TCRdb reprocessed the 5' RACE reads via MiXCR and lists one record per CDR3 protein. The sample holds approximately 260,000 distinct CDR3 sequences; under 20% are singletons and the top ten take roughly 23%. Sequences were obtained from PBMCs or a T cell subset sorted from them (not recorded which). The TCR was taken from a man between 18 and 29 years old who had mild COVID-19 (a few samples of this study predate the infection). Cell type and time point are not known.

The CDR3 DNA follows: TGTGCCAGCAGTTACAGGGAGAACACCGGGGAGCTGTTTTTT. Translating it yields CASSYRENTGELFF. The V gene is TRBV6-5, the J gene TRBJ2-2; no clear D. Germline assignment: CDR1 MNHEY and CDR2 SVGAGI. The CDR3 is 14 residues long. V lost 2 bases, J lost 1 base, and 5 bases lay in between.